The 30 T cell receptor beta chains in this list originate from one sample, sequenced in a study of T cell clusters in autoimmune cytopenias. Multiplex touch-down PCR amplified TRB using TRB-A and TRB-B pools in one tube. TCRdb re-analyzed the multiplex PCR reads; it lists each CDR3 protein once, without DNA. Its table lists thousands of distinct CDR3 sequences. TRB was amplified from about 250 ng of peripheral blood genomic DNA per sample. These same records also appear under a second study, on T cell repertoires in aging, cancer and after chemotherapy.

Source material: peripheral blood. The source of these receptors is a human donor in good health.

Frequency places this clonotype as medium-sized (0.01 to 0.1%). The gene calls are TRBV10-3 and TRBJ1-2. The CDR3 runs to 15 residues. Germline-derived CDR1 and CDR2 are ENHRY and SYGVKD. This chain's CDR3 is CAISEYAGSGYGYTF.

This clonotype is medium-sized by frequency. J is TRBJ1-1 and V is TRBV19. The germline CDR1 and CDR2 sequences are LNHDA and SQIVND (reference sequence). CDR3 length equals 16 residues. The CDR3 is CASSIDSQGRFTEAFF.

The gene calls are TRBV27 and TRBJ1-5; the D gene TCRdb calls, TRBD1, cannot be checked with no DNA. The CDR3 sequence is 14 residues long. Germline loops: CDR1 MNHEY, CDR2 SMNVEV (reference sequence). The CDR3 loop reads CASSTSGANQPQHF.

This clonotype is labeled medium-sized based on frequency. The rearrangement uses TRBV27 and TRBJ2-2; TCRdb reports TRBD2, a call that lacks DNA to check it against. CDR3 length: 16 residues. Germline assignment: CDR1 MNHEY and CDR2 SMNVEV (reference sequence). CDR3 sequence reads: CASSLWTSGMAGELFF.

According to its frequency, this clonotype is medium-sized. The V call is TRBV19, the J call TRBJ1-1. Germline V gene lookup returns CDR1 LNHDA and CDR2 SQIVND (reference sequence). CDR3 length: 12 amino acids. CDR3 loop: CATTGPYTEAFF.

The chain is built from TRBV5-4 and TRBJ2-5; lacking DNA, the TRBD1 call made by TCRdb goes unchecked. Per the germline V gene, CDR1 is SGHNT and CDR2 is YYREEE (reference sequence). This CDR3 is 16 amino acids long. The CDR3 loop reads CASSFPGTRERETQYF.

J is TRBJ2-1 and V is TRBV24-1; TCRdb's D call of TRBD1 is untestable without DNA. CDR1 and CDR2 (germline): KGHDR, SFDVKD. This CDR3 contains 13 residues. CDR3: CATTPGGGNEQFF.

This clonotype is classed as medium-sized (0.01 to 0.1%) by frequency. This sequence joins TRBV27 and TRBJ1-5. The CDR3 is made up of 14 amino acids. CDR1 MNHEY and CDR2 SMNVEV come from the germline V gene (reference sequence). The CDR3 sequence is CASSFTHSNQPQHF.

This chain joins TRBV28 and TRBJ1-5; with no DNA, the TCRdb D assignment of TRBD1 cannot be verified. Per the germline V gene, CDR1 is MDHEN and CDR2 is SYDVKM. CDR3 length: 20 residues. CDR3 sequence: CASSSPPRRNVTGDNQPQHF.

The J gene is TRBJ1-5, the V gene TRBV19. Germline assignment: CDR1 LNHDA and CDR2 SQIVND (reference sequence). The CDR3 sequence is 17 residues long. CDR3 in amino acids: CASSIGVRGGSNQPQHF.

CDR3 residues: CASSFSPNYGYTF. This rearrangement joins TRBV27 to TRBJ1-2. This CDR3 comprises 13 residues. Germline values: CDR1 MNHEY, CDR2 SMNVEV (reference sequence).

The CDR3 loop reads CASGGGGSDTEAFF. The J gene is TRBJ1-1, the V gene TRBV7-6. Germline CDR1 is SGHVS and CDR2 is FNYEAQ. The CDR3 has 14 residues.

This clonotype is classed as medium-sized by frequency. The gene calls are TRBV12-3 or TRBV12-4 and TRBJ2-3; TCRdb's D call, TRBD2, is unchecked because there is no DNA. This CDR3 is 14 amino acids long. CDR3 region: CASSFGPSQTLTYF.

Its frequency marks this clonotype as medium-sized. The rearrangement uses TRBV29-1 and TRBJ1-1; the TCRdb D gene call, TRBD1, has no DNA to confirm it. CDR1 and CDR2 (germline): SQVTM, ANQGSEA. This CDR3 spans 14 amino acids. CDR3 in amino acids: CSARGDTLNTEAFF.

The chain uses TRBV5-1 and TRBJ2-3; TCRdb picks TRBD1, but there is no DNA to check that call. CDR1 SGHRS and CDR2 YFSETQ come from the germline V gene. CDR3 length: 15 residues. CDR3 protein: CASSLADTRVDTQYF.

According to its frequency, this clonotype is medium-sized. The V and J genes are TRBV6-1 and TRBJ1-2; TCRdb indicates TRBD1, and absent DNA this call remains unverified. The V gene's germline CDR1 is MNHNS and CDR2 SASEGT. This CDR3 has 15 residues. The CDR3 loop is CASSEQAGLNYGYTF.

The CDR3 protein is CASSTRTDTQYF. The chain joins TRBV19 to TRBJ2-3. This CDR3 spans 12 amino acids. CDR1 and CDR2 from the germline V gene are LNHDA and SQIVND (reference sequence).

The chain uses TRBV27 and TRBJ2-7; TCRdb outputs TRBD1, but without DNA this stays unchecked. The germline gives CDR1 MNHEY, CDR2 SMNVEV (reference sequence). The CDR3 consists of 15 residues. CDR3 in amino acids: CASKYTGTGDNEQYF.

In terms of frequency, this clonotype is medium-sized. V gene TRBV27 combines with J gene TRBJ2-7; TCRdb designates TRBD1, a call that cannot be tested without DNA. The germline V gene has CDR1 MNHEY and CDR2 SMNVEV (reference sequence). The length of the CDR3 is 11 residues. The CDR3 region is CASSPLIKQYF.

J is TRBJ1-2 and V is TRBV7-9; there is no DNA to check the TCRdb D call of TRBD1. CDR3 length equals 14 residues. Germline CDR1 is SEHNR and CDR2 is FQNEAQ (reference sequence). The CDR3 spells CASSPGQGGYGYTF. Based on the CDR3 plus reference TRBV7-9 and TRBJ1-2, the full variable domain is DTGVSQNPRHKITKRGQNVTFRCDPISEHNRLYWYRQTLGQGPEFLTYFQNEAQLEKSRLLSDRFSAERPKGSFSTLEIQRTEQGDSAMYLCASSPGQGGYGYTFGSGTRLTVV.

CDR3 sequence: CASSGLVAKNIQYF. The chain uses TRBV18 and TRBJ2-4; TCRdb calls TRBD1, which cannot be checked without DNA. Germline V gene data show CDR1 as KGHSH and CDR2 as LQKENI. The CDR3 sequence is 14 residues long.

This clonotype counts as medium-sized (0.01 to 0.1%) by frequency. CDR3 in amino acids: CATSGLGVGQSRQETQYF. The rearrangement uses TRBV15 and TRBJ2-5; TCRdb returns TRBD1, unconfirmable since there is no DNA. The CDR3 is made up of 18 amino acids. Germline lookup yields CDR1 LNHNV and CDR2 YYDKDF (reference sequence).

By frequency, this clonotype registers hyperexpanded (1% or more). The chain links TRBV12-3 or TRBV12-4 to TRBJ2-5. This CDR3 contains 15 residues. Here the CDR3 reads CASSQTGYEAETQYF.

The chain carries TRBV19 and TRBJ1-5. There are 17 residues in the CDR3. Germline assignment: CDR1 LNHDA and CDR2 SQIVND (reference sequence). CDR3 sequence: CASSIYVSQTSNQPQHF.

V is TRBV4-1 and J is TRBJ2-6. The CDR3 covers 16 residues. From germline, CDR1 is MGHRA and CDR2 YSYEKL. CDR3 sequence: CASSQDSHSGANVLTF.

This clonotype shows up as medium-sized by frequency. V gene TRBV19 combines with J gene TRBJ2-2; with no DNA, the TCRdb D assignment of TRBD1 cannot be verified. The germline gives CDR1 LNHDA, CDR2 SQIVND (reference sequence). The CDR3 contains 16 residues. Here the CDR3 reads CASTSLQGAQTGELFF.

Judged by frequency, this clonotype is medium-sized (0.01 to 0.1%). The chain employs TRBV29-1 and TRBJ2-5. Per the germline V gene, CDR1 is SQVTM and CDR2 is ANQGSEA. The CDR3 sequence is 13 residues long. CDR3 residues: CSVDLRDQETQYF.

The CDR3 is CASSQYRDIQYF. The chain combines TRBV5-5 with TRBJ2-4; the D gene TCRdb calls, TRBD1, cannot be checked with no DNA. Germline loops: CDR1 SGHKS, CDR2 YYEKEE (reference sequence). The CDR3 has 12 residues.

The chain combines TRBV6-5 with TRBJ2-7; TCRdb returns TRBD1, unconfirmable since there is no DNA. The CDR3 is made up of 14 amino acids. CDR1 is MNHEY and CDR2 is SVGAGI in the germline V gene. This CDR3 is CASRSGANSYEQYF.

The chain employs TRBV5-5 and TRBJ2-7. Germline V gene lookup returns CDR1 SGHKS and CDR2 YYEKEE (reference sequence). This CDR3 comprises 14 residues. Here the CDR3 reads CASSSRLNTYEQYF.